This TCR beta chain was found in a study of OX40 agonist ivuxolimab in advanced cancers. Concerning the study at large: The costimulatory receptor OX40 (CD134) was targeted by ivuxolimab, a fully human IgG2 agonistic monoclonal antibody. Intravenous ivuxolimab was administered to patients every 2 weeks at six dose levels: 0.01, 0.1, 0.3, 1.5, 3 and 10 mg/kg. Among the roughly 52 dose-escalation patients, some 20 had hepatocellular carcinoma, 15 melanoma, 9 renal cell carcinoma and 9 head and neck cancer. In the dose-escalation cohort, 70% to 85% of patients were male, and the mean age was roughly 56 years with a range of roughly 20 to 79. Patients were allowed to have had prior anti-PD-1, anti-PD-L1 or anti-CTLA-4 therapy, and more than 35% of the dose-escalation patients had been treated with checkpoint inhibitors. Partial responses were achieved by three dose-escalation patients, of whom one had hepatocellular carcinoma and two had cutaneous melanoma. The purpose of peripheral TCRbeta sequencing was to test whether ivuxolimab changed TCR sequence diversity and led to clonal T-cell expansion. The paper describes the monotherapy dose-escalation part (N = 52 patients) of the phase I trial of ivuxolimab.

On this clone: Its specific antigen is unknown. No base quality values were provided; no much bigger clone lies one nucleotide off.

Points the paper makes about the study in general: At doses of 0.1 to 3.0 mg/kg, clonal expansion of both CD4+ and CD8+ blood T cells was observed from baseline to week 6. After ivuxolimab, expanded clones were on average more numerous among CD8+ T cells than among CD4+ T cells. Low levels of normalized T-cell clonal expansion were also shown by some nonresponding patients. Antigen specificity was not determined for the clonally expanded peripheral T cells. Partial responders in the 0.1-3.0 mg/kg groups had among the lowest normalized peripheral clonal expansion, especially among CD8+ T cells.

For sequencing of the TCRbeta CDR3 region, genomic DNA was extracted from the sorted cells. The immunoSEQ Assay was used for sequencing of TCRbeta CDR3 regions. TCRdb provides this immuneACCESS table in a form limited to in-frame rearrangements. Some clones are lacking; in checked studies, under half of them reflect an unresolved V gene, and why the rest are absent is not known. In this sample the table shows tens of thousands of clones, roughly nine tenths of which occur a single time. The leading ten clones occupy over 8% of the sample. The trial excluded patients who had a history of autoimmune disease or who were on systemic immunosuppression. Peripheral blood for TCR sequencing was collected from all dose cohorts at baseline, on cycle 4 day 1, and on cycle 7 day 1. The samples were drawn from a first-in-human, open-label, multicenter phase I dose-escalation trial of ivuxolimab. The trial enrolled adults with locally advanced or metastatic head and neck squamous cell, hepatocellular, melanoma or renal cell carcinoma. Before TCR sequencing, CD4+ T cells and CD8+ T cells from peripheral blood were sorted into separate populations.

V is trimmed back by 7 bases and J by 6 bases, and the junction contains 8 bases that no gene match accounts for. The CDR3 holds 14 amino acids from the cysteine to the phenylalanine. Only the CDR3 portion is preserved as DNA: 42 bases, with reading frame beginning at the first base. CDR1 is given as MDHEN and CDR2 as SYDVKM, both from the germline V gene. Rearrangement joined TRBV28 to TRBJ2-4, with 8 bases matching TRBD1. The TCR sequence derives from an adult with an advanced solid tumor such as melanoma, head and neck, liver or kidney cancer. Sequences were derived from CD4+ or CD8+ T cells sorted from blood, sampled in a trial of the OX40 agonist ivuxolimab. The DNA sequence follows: TGTGCCAGCACTTACATAGGACAGGGAAACATTCAGTACTTC. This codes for CASTYIGQGNIQYF.